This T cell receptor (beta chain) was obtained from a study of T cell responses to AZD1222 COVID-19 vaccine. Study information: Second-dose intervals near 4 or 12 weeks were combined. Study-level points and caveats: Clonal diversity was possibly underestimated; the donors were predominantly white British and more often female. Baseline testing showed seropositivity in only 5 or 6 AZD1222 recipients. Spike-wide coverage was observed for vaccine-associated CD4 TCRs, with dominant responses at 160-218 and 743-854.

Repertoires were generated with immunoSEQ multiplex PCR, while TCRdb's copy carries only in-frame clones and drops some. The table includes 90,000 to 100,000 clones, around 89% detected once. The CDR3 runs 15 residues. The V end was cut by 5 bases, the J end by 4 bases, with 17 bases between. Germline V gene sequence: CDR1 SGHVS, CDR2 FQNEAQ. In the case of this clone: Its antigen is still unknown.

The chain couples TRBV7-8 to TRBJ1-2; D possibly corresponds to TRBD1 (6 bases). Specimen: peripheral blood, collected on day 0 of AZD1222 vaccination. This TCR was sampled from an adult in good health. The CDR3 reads CASSPNRVGAYGYTF. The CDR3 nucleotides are TGTGCCAGCAGCCCGAACAGGGTAGGGGCCTATGGCTACACCTTC.